This record concerns one T cell receptor beta chain sequence. The record originates from a study of blood T cell repertoires in COVID-19. Across the study: Material from acute and convalescent COVID-19 was sourced from the United States, Italy and Spain. The analysed material was cDNA or gDNA that came from T cells, B-cell-depleted T cells, or PBMCs.

V gave up 4 bases and J gave up 6 bases; unmatched junction bases: 10. The CDR3 extends over 15 amino acids. Germline V CDR1 and CDR2: LGHNA, YNFKEQ. How the authors handled the data: From reference gene primer amplification, estimates of nucleated cell counts were derived. Measured with immunoSEQ multiplex PCR; TCRdb has only the in-frame clones, and not every one. Clonal size and the V and J genes are those of that table, whereas D and trimming came from the DNA. The sample includes approximately 150,000 clones, 80% to 90% seen only once; the top ten take less than 3.5%. Source material: peripheral blood. The genes are TRBV4-2 and TRBJ1-1; 8 nucleotides agree with TRBD1. The clonotype comes from a man between 65 and 85 years old with acute or convalescent COVID-19. The CDR3 region is CASSPRTGKDPEAFF. CDR3 nucleotide sequence: TGTGCCAGCAGCCCCCGGACAGGGAAGGACCCTGAAGCTTTCTTT.